Shown below are 19 T cell receptor beta chains from a single sample sequenced in a study of T cells in Graves' hyperthyroidism and ophthalmopathy. Amplification yielded TCR beta CDR3 regions, with RNA transcripts as the source. The TCR CDR3 was amplified in a first-round RT-PCR using the HTBI primer set. In TCRdb, the multiplex PCR reads were re-called with MiXCR into one record per CDR3 protein. The sample includes a few hundred thousand distinct CDR3 sequences, 12% to 15% of them seen just once. The sequencing sample was made of blood. Receptor source: an older woman with Graves' ophthalmopathy.

This clonotype was counted only a few times. This chain links TRBV5-1 with TRBJ2-5; unclear D gene. CDR1 is SGHRS and CDR2 is YFSETQ in the germline V gene. V lost 0 bases and J 5 bases, leaving 14 bases between the germline ends. The CDR3 consists of 15 residues. The CDR3 reads CASSLDPPAGETQYF. CDR3 nucleotides: TGCGCCAGCAGCTTGGATCCCCCCGCCGGGGAGACCCAGTACTTC.

This clonotype was observed many times. This sequence joins TRBV11-2 and TRBJ2-7, with TRBD2 as a possible D gene (6 bases). Trimming pared 6 bases from V and 0 bases from J, leaving 12 bases between. The CDR3 has 14 residues. Looked up from germline, CDR1 is SGHAT and CDR2 is FQNNGV. CDR3 DNA: TGTGCCAGCAGGGACGGGGGACCCTCCTACGAGCAGTACTTC. Translating it yields CASRDGGPSYEQYF. The full variable domain, with the rest looked up from reference TRBV11-2 and TRBJ2-7, is EAGVAQSPRYKIIEKRQSVAFWCNPISGHATLYWYQQILGQGPKLLIQFQNNGVVDDSQLPKDRFSAERLKGVDSTLKIQPAKLEDSAVYLCASRDGGPSYEQYFGPGTRLTVT.

This clonotype was counted at least ten times. The chain carries TRBV29-1 and TRBJ2-1; 7 bases line up with TRBD2. V trimming: 3 bases; J trimming: 8 bases; junction bases outside the gene matches: 10. CDR1 SQVTM and CDR2 ANQGSEA come from the germline V gene. The CDR3 contains 14 residues. The CDR3 spells CSVDPRRGSDEQFF. CDR3 sequence (DNA): TGCAGCGTTGACCCGCGGCGGGGGAGCGATGAGCAGTTCTTC.

This clonotype appeared many times. The CDR3 coding sequence is TGTGCCAGCAGTACAGGGGGCACGGGCAATCAGCCCCAGCATTTT. Amino acids: CASSTGGTGNQPQHF. The rearrangement uses TRBV2 and TRBJ1-5, with TRBD1 identical over 9 bases. With 5 bases clipped from V and 2 bases from J, the junction kept 4 bases outside the gene matches. The CDR3 has 15 residues. Germline CDR1 is SNHLY and CDR2 is FYNNEI.

This clonotype has more than one count but fewer than ten. The V call is TRBV12-3 or TRBV12-4, the J call TRBJ2-5; TRBD1 might be the D (6 bases). Trimming shortened V by 6 bases and J by 2 bases, and 16 bases separated the two germline ends. The CDR3 length is 15 residues. CDR3 nucleotide sequence: TGTGCCAGCAGGGGATCGACCGGGACACAAGAGACCCAGTACTTC. Translation gives CASRGSTGTQETQYF.

V and J are TRBV3-1 and TRBJ1-3; the D gene is possibly TRBD1 (5 bases). Germline CDR1 reads LGHDT; CDR2 reads YNNKEL (reference sequence). V was trimmed by 7 bases and J by 0 bases, leaving 10 bases between them. The CDR3 length is 14 residues. The CDR3 DNA reads as TGTGCCAGCACCCCGACAGTCTCTGGAAACACCATATATTTT. It translates to CASTPTVSGNTIYF.

This clonotype occurred many times. The V call is TRBV5-1, the J call TRBJ2-3, with 11 positions matching TRBD2. The CDR3 sequence is 16 residues long. V was pared by 4 bases and J by 6 bases, with 10 bases of the junction left unmatched. CDR1 and CDR2 from the germline V gene are SGHRS and YFSETQ. The CDR3 loop is CASSPRLAGSYDTQYF. The CDR3, as DNA: TGCGCCAGCAGCCCCAGACTAGCGGGAAGTTATGATACGCAGTATTTT.

At least ten counts were recorded for this clonotype. The rearrangement uses TRBV29-1 and TRBJ2-1; tentative D call: TRBD2 (5 bases). Germline V CDR1 and CDR2: SQVTM, ANQGSEA. The germline V and J ends were trimmed by 3 bases and 0 bases, with 15 bases remaining between them. The CDR3 has 16 amino acids. CDR3 in amino acids: CSVEVEGLSSYNEQFF. CDR3 coding DNA: TGCAGCGTTGAGGTTGAGGGCCTAAGCTCCTACAATGAGCAGTTCTTC.

In this sample, this clonotype turned up many times. V and J are TRBV6-2 or TRBV6-3 and TRBJ2-1, with TRBD2 matching 8 bases. Germline CDR1 and CDR2: MNHEY and SVGEGT. The CDR3 spans 17 residues. With V trimmed by 2 bases and J by 7 bases, 13 bases remained unmatched. CDR3 protein: CASSYPTERERRNEQFF. The DNA for the CDR3 is TGTGCCAGCAGTTACCCAACTGAGCGGGAGAGGAGGAATGAGCAGTTCTTC.

This chain links TRBV20-1 with TRBJ2-2; D might be TRBD1 (6 bases). V was shortened by 5 bases and J by 1 base, with 11 bases between the two germline ends. CDR3 length equals 14 residues. Germline loops: CDR1 DFQATT, CDR2 SNEGSKA (reference sequence). CDR3 residues: CSASRDKNTGELFF. Here the CDR3 DNA reads TGCAGTGCTTCCCGGGACAAGAACACCGGGGAGCTGTTTTTT.

This clonotype was found many times. The genes are TRBV3-1 and TRBJ2-7; 11 positions agree with TRBD2. With 5 bases clipped from V and 4 bases from J, the junction kept 7 bases outside the gene matches. CDR1 LGHDT and CDR2 YNNKEL come from the germline V gene (reference sequence). The CDR3 loop spans 15 amino acids. The CDR3 region is CASSEGASGRYEQYF. Here the CDR3 DNA reads TGTGCCAGCAGCGAAGGGGCTAGCGGGAGGTACGAGCAGTACTTC.

This clonotype was seen repeatedly, ten times or more. The V and J genes are TRBV12-3 or TRBV12-4 and TRBJ2-5, with 12 bases identical to TRBD2. After removal of 6 bases from V and 1 base from J, the junction contained 9 bases not matched to a gene. CDR3 length: 17 residues. Here the CDR3 reads CASSLGASGRAQETQYF. The CDR3 coding sequence is TGTGCCAGCAGCCTAGGGGCTAGCGGGAGGGCCCAAGAGACCCAGTACTTC.

On this clonotype itself: The junction departs from germline at one end; a sequencing error may be responsible. The chain has TRBV5-1 and TRBJ1-5; tentatively, D is TRBD1 (5 bases). The germline CDR1 and CDR2 sequences are SGHRS and YFSETQ. The CDR3 is 14 amino acids. In DNA form, the CDR3 reads TGTGCCAGCAGCTTTAGGGGAGCGGGTCAGCCCCAGCATTTT. Translated, it gives CASSFRGAGQPQHF. Filled out from reference TRBV5-1 and TRBJ1-5, the complete variable domain reads KAGVTQTPRYLIKTRGQQVTLSCSPISGHRSVSWYQQTPGQGLQFLFEYFSETQRNKGNFPGRFSGRQFSNSRSEMNVSTLELGDSALYLCASSFRGAGQPQHFGDGTRLSIL.

This clonotype was counted many times. The genes are TRBV11-2 and TRBJ2-1; the match to TRBD2 covers 9 bases. With 4 bases clipped from V and 10 bases from J, the junction kept 5 bases outside the gene matches. Germline loops: CDR1 SGHAT, CDR2 FQNNGV. This CDR3 has 13 amino acids. For the CDR3, the DNA is TGTGCCAGCAGCTCCCTAAGCGGGGGGGAGCAGTTCTTC. It is translated as CASSSLSGGEQFF. The complete variable domain, with remaining parts taken from reference TRBV11-2 and TRBJ2-1, reads EAGVAQSPRYKIIEKRQSVAFWCNPISGHATLYWYQQILGQGPKLLIQFQNNGVVDDSQLPKDRFSAERLKGVDSTLKIQPAKLEDSAVYLCASSSLSGGEQFFGPGTRLTVL.

This clonotype was found a few times. The V and J genes are TRBV15 and TRBJ1-4; 8 nucleotides agree with TRBD1. Germline loops: CDR1 LNHNV, CDR2 YYDKDF (reference sequence). This CDR3 contains 16 residues. The V gene end was trimmed by 3 bases and the J gene end by 7 bases; junction bases not matched to a gene: 10. DNA for the CDR3: TGTGCCACCAGCAGCCACCGGGACGGACAGGGTGAAAAACTGTTTTTT. Translation gives CATSSHRDGQGEKLFF.

This clonotype was seen at least ten times. The genes are TRBV15 and TRBJ1-5; no firm D call. Looked up from germline, CDR1 is LNHNV and CDR2 is YYDKDF (reference sequence). Trimming removed 5 bases at V and 9 bases at J, with 14 bases between. This CDR3 is built from 13 residues. The CDR3 is CATSPEAVTPQHF. The CDR3 bases are TGTGCCACCAGCCCCGAGGCTGTTACGCCCCAGCATTTT.

This clonotype was picked up a small number of times. V is TRBV30 and J is TRBJ2-2, with D possibly TRBD2 on 5 matching bases. This CDR3 comprises 12 residues. CDR1 is GTSNPN, CDR2 SVGIG, per germline (reference sequence). V lost 2 bases and J 6 bases, leaving 7 bases between the germline ends. CDR3 protein: CAWSTGSGELFF. The CDR3, as DNA: TGTGCCTGGAGTACGGGGTCCGGGGAGCTGTTTTTT. Full variable domain (rest looked up from reference TRBV30 and TRBJ2-2): SQTIHQWPATLVQPVGSPLSLECTVEGTSNPNLYWYRQAAGRGLQLLFYSVGIGQISSEVPQNLSASRPQDRQFILSSKKLLLSDSGFYLCAWSTGSGELFFGEGSRLTVL.

The J gene is TRBJ2-7, the V gene TRBV3-1; 9 positions match TRBD2. The CDR3 length is 15 residues. CDR1 and CDR2 (germline): LGHDT, YNNKEL (reference sequence). Losses at the gene ends were 1 base for V and 2 bases for J; bases not matched to a gene: 3. The CDR3 loop is CASSQGASGTYEQYF. CDR3 sequence (DNA): TGTGCCAGCAGCCAAGGTGCTAGCGGGACCTACGAGCAGTACTTC.

In its sample, this clonotype was seen a few times. Here the CDR3 reads CASSLREQTCEQYF. The CDR3 DNA follows: TGTGCCAGCAGCCTCCGGGAGCAAACCTGCGAGCAGTACTTC. The rearrangement joins TRBV12-3 or TRBV12-4 to TRBJ2-7, with D possibly being TRBD2 (6 bases). There are 14 residues in the CDR3. V was cut by 6 bases and J by 6 bases, with 18 bases left in between.